This entry is about one TCR beta chain. This study enrolled people aged roughly 18 to 89 from roughly 22 US geographic areas. The entry originates in a study of blood T cell repertoires in COVID-19. Per the original methods: Amplified reference gene primers provided the basis for estimating nucleated cell counts. Libraries were prepared by immunoSEQ multiplex PCR; TCRdb keeps only in-frame clonotypes and omits some of them. V, J and clone size are taken as reported in that table, and D and trimming were inferred from the DNA itself. The table has 150,000 to 200,000 clones, 88% seen once. The TCR was taken from a woman younger than 30 who had recovered from COVID-19. Material for sequencing was PBMCs or T cells enriched from blood (not recorded which).

The CDR3 bases are TGTGCCAGCAGTGAAGTCAGGGGCTATGGCTACACCTTC. Its translation: CASSEVRGYGYTF. The rearrangement joins TRBV25-1 to TRBJ1-2; maybe TRBD1 (6 bases). Germline V gives CDR1 MGHDK, CDR2 SYGVNS. This CDR3 region has 13 residues. V was shortened by 2 bases and J by 4 bases, with 8 bases between the two germline ends.